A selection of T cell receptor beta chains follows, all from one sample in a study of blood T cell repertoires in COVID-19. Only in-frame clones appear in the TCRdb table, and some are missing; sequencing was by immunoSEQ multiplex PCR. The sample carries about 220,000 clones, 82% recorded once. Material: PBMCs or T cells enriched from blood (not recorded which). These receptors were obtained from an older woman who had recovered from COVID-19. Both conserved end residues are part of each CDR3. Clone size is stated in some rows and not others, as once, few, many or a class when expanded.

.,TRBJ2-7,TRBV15,CATSRGEGTYEQYF
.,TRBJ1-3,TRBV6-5,CASISSGNTIYF
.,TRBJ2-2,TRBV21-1,CASSKAQGLNTGELFF
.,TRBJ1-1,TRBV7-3,CASSPRGIHTEAFF
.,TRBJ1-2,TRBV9,CASSVLSGFYGYTF
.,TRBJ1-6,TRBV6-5,CASSTDRRWSPLHF
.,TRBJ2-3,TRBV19,CASSRQLAGLSPIAADTQYF
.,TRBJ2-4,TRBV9,CASSVGGEAKNIQYF
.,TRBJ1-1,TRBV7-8,CASSNRGNPAEAFF
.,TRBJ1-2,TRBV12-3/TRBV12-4,CASSLAGGYGYTF
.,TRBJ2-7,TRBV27,CASTTTGGSYEQYF
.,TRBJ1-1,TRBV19,CASSPPPGQLNTEAFF
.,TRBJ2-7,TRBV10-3,CAIRPPGQGGYEQYF
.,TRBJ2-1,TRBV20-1,CSASLRFNEQFF
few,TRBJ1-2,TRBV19,CASSISVWGHYGYTF
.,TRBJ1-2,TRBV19,CASREGKRDYGYTF
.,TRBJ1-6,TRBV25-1,CASSARTDVNSPLHF
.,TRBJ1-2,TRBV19,CASTPGRDYGYTF
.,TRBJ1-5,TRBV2,CASTARGGNQPQHF
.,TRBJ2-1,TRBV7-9,CASSLARDRDHNEQFF
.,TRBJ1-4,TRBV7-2,CASSQRGTTNEKLFF
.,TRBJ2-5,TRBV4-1,CASSQVGQGAETQYF
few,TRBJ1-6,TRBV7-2,CASSPGRGYSPLHF
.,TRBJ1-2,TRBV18,CASSARGGDGGYTF
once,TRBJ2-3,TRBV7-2,CASSLGAGGRTDTQYF
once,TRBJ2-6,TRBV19,CASRQGSGANVLTF
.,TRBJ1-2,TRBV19,CASSSRRDLANYGYTF
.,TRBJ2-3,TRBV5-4,CASSLAGRGSADTQYF
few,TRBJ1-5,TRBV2,CASKGRVDQPQHF
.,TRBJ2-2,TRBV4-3,CASSQDTGGGRTGELFF
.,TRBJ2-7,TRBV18,CASSPGTGASYEQYF
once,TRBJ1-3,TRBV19,CASSPRDRDFGNTIYF
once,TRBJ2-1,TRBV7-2,CASSLARATEQFF
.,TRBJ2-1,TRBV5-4,CASDRGGEQFF
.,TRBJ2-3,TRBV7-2,CASTSTDTQYF
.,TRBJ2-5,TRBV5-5,CASSSFKTSLWGETRYF
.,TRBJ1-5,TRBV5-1,CASSLDGSSNQPQHF
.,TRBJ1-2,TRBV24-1,CATSGGNGYTF
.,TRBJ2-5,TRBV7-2,CASSYAGTAQETQYF
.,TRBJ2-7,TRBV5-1,CASSSPAAYEQYF
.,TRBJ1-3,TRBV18,CASSPPGTGRNTIYF
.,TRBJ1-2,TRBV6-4,CASSDSAGLGYTF
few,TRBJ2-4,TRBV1,CTSSQEGQSLAKNIQYF
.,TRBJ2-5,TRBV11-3,CASSPGTASQMETQYF
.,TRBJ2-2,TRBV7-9,CASSSSTGRFTGELFF
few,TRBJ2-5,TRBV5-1,CASTNLGREGTETQYF
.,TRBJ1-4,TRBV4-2,CASSQGGDRVEGLFF
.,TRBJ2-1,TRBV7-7,CASSLTSEYHNEQFF
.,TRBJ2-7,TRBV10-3,CAISESKASGDPYEQYF
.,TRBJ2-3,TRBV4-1,CASSQDITSYAPTQYF
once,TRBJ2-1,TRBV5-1,CASSYALLAEVSEQFF
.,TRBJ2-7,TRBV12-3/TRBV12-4,CASSWAGTYEQYF
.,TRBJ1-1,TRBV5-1,CASKEQLNTEAFF
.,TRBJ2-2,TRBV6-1,CASSEGQGWAGELFF
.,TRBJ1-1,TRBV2,CASKDGQGHTEAFF
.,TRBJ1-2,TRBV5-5,CASSLDRDRGYGYTF
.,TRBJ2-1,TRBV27,CASSLWSSPGGNEQFF
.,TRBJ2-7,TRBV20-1,CSASPRYSYEQYF
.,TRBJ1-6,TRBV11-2,CASSLIENSPLHF
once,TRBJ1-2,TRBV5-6,CASSMDGGYGYTF